A single sample gave rise to the 10 T cell receptor beta chains below, sequenced in a study of blood T cell repertoires in COVID-19. Assay: immunoSEQ multiplex PCR; the TCRdb copy retains only in-frame clones and omits some. The table records 300,000 to 350,000 clones, roughly nine tenths of them present only once. Sample: peripheral blood. The receptors were gathered from a woman in her fifties or sixties with COVID-19, enrolled during active disease.

This clone has more than one count but fewer than ten. The chain carries TRBV6-5 and TRBJ2-1; a weak D match, TRBD2 (6 bases). V was trimmed by 2 bases and J by 4 bases, leaving 9 bases between them. CDR1 and CDR2 (germline): MNHEY, SVGAGI. This CDR3 region has 14 residues. The CDR3 DNA reads as TGTGCCAGCAGTTACGCGGGGACTTACAATGAGCAGTTCTTC. Its protein product is CASSYAGTYNEQFF.

Here the CDR3 DNA reads TGTGCCAGCAGCCGAGCGGGGGGGGTCTACGAGCAGTACTTC. It is translated as CASSRAGGVYEQYF. V gene TRBV7-8 combines with J gene TRBJ2-7, with 10 bases matching TRBD2. V gave up 5 bases and J gave up 3 bases; unmatched junction bases: 4. This CDR3 has 14 amino acids. From germline, CDR1 is SGHVS and CDR2 FQNEAQ. Complete variable domain (other parts from reference TRBV7-8 and TRBJ2-7): GAGVSQSPRYKVAKRGQDVALRCDPISGHVSLFWYQQALGQGPEFLTYFQNEAQLDKSGLPSDRFFAERPEGSVSTLKIQRTQQEDSAVYLCASSRAGGVYEQYFGPGTRLTVT.

The rearrangement uses TRBV19 and TRBJ2-5, with 7 nucleotides matching TRBD1. The CDR3 covers 15 residues. Germline CDR1 reads LNHDA; CDR2 reads SQIVND (reference sequence). V lost 3 bases and J lost 5; bases outside the gene matches: 9. The CDR3 bases are TGTGCCAGTAGTATGCTTGAGGGGGCATGGGAGACCCAGTACTTC. It codes for CASSMLEGAWETQYF.

CDR3 region: CSASFPTSGSYEQYF. The CDR3, as DNA: TGCAGTGCTAGTTTCCCGACTAGCGGCTCCTACGAGCAGTACTTC. The chain is built from TRBV20-1 and TRBJ2-7; 9 bases align to TRBD2. Germline trimming cut 3 bases from V and 0 bases from J; bases unmatched to any gene: 6. Looked up from germline, CDR1 is DFQATT and CDR2 is SNEGSKA (reference sequence). The CDR3 has 15 amino acids.

The chain employs TRBV19 and TRBJ1-2; weak D call: TRBD1 (5 bases). The CDR3 loop spans 14 amino acids. The V gene's germline CDR1 is LNHDA and CDR2 SQIVND (reference sequence). The V end was cut by 3 bases, the J end by 5 bases, with 13 bases between. CDR3 sequence (DNA): TGTGCCAGTAGTATTACAGGTACAAAGTATGGCTACACCTTC. Encoded protein: CASSITGTKYGYTF. Drawing the rest from reference TRBV19 and TRBJ1-2, the complete variable domain is DGGITQSPKYLFRKEGQNVTLSCEQNLNHDAMYWYRQDPGQGLRLIYYSQIVNDFQKGDIAEGYSVSREKKESFPLTVTSAQKNPTAFYLCASSITGTKYGYTFGSGTRLTVV.

This clone was seen a handful of times. DNA for the CDR3: TGTGCCAGCAGTGACCACGGGTATCAGCCCCAGCATTTT. Its translation: CASSDHGYQPQHF. The V and J genes are TRBV6-1 and TRBJ1-5, with D hard to call. The CDR3 has 13 amino acids. Germline CDR1 MNHNS, CDR2 SASEGT. V dropped 3 bases and J dropped 5 bases, with 8 bases sitting between them.

The chain employs TRBV15 and TRBJ1-5; 9 nucleotides agree with TRBD1. CDR3 length equals 16 residues. V was clipped by 3 bases and J by 5 bases; unmatched bases: 8. Looked up from germline, CDR1 is LNHNV and CDR2 is YYDKDF (reference sequence). In DNA form, the CDR3 reads TGTGCCACCAGCAGGTTGGGGGGACAGGGTGATCAGCCCCAGCATTTT. Its protein product is CATSRLGGQGDQPQHF.

J is TRBJ1-2 and V is TRBV5-4, with TRBD1 matching 7 bases. Per the germline V gene, CDR1 is SGHNT and CDR2 is YYREEE (reference sequence). The CDR3 sequence is 14 residues long. V lost 5 bases to trimming and J lost 2 bases; unmatched junction nucleotides: 6. CDR3 protein: CASRGDRGNYGYTF. The CDR3 coding sequence is TGTGCCAGCAGGGGGGACAGAGGAAACTATGGCTACACCTTC.

The rearrangement uses TRBV27 and TRBJ1-6; D gene unclear. The V gene lost 4 bases and the J gene lost 0 bases, with 13 bases spanning the gap. The CDR3 is made up of 17 amino acids. Germline assignment: CDR1 MNHEY and CDR2 SMNVEV (reference sequence). CDR3 nucleotide sequence: TGTGCCAGCAGTTCGGGAGCTGACCACTCCTATAATTCACCCCTCCACTTT. It is translated as CASSSGADHSYNSPLHF.

The chain joins TRBV6-5 to TRBJ1-4, with D perhaps TRBD1 (6 bases). The CDR3 sequence is 14 residues long. Trimming removed 1 base from V and 8 bases from J, with 11 bases in between. In germline, CDR1 is MNHEY, CDR2 SVGAGI. The CDR3 sequence is CASSYWPGEEKLFF. The DNA for the CDR3 is TGTGCCAGCAGTTACTGGCCAGGGGAGGAAAAACTGTTTTTT.